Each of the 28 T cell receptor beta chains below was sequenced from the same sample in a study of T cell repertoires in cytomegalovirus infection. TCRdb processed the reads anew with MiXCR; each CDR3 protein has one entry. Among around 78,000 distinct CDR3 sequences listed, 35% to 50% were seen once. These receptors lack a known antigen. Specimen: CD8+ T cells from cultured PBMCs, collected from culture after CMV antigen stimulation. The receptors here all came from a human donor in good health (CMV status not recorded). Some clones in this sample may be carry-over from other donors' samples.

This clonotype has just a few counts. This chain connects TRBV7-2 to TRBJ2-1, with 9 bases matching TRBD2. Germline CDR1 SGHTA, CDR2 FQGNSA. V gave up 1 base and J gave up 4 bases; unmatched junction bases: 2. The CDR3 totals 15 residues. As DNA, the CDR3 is TGTGCCAGCAGCTTAGGCGGGGGGGTGTACAATGAGCAGTTCTTC. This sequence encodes CASSLGGGVYNEQFF.

The CDR3 DNA sequence: TGTGCCAGCAGATTAATAGATGAGCAGTTCTTC. Its translation is CASRLIDEQFF. The gene calls are TRBV7-6 and TRBJ2-1, with D unresolved. This CDR3 is 11 amino acids long. Per the germline V gene, CDR1 is SGHVS and CDR2 is FNYEAQ. Trimming pared 6 bases from V and 8 bases from J, leaving 8 bases between. The full variable domain, rest sourced from reference TRBV7-6 and TRBJ2-1, is GAGVSQSPRYKVTKRGQDVALRCDPISGHVSLYWYRQALGQGPEFLTYFNYEAQQDKSGLPNDRFSAERPEGSISTLTIQRTEQRDSAMYRCASRLIDEQFFGPGTRLTVL.

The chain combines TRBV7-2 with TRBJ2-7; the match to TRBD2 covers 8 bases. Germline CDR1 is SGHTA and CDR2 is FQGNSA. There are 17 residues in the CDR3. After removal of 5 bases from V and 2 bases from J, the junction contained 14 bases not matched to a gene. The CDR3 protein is CASSRLRSGGRPYEQYF. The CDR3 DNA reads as TGTGCCAGCAGCCGCCTCCGAAGCGGGGGCAGACCCTACGAGCAGTACTTC.

CDR3 DNA: TGTGCCAGCAGCTTTACGGAGACCCAGTACTTC. Protein sequence: CASSFTETQYF. The V and J genes are TRBV7-9 and TRBJ2-5; D not certain. From germline, CDR1 is SEHNR and CDR2 FQNEAQ (reference sequence). This CDR3 contains 11 residues. V was cut by 3 bases and J by 5 bases, with 4 bases left in between.

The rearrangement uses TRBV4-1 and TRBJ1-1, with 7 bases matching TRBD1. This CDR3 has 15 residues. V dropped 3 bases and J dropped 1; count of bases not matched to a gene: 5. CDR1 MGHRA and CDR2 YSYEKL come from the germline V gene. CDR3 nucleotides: TGCGCCAGCAGCCAGGCCGGGACAGCGAACACTGAAGCTTTCTTT. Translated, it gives CASSQAGTANTEAFF.

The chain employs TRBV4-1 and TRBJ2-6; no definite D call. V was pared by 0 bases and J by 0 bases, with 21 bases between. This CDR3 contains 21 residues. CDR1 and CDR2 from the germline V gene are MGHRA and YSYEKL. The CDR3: CASSQETPQGSYHSGANVLTF. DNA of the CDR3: TGCGCCAGCAGCCAAGAGACCCCCCAAGGGTCTTACCACTCTGGGGCCAACGTCCTGACTTTC.

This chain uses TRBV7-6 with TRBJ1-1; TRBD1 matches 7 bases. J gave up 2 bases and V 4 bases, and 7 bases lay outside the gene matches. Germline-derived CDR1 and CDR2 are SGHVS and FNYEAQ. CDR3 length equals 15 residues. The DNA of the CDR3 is TGTGCCAGCAGCTCCCAGGGACAGACAAACACTGAAGCTTTCTTT. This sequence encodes CASSSQGQTNTEAFF.

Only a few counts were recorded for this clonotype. The CDR3 DNA is TGTGCCAGCAGTGAGGACAGGGAAGCCGGGGAGCTGTTTTTT. Amino acids: CASSEDREAGELFF. The J gene is TRBJ2-2, the V gene TRBV25-1; 8 nucleotides align to TRBD1. Germline loops: CDR1 MGHDK, CDR2 SYGVNS. V lost 3 bases, J lost 6 bases, and 3 bases stayed unmatched. This CDR3 is 14 amino acids long.

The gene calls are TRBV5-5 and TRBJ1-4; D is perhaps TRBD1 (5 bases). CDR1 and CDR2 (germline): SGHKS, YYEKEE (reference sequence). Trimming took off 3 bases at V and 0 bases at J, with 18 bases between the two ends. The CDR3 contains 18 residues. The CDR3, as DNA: TGTGCCAGCAGCTCGGGACGGTTATTGGGATCAACTAATGAAAAACTGTTTTTT. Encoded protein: CASSSGRLLGSTNEKLFF.

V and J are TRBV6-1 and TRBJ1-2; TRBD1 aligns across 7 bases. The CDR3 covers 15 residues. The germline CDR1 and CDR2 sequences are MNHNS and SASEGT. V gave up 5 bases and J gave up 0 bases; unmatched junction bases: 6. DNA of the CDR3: TGTGCCAGCAGTTGGACAGGCGGAACTAACTATGGCTACACCTTC. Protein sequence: CASSWTGGTNYGYTF.

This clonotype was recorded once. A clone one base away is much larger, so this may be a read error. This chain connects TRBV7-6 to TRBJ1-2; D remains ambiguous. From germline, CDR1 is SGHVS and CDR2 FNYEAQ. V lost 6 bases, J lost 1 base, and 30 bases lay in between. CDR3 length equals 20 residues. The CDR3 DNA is TGTGCCAGCAGATTATCTTTGAGGTGGAAAGGCGTTACCTATAACTATGGCTACACCTTC. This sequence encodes CASRLSLRWKGVTYNYGYTF.

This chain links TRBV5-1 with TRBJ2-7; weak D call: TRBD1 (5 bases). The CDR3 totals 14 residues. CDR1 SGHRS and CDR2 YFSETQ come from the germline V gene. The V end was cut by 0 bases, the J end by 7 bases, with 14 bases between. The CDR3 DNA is TGCGCCAGCAGCTTGGGACAGCTCTCCAGGGAGCAGTACTTC. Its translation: CASSLGQLSREQYF.

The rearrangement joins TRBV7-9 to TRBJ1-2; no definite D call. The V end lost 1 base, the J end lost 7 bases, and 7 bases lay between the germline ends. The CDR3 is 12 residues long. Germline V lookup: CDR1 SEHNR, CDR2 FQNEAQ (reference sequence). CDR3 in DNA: TGTGCCAGCAGCTTAGGCCAGCTTGGCTACACCTTC. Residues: CASSLGQLGYTF.

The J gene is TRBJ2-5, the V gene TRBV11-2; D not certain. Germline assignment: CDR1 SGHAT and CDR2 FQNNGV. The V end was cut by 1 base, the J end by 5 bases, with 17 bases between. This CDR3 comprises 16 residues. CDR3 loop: CASSLVGGAVRETQYF. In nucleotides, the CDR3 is TGTGCCAGCAGCTTAGTAGGCGGCGCGGTCCGGGAGACCCAGTACTTC.

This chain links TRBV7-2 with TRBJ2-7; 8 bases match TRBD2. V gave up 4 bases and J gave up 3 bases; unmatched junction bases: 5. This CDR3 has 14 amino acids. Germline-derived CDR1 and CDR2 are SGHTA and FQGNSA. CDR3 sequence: CASSSGGGYYEQYF. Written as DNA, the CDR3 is TGTGCCAGCAGCTCGGGGGGGGGGTACTACGAGCAGTACTTC.

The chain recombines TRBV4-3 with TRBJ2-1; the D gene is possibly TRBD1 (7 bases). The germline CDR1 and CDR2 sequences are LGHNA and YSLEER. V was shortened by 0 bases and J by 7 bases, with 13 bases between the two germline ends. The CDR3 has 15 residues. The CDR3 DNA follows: TGCGCCAGCAGCCAAGACAGGGGGAGGTTGAATGAGCAGTTCTTC. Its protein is CASSQDRGRLNEQFF.

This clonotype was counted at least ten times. CDR3 sequence (DNA): TGTGCCAGCAGCTTATTACACTCGACAGGATCTGAGCAGTTCTTC. It specifies CASSLLHSTGSEQFF. The chain couples TRBV7-2 to TRBJ2-1, with D maybe TRBD1 (6 bases). V lost 2 bases to trimming and J lost 9 bases, with 17 bases between them. Germline V gene data show CDR1 as SGHTA and CDR2 as FQGNSA. The CDR3 runs to 15 residues.

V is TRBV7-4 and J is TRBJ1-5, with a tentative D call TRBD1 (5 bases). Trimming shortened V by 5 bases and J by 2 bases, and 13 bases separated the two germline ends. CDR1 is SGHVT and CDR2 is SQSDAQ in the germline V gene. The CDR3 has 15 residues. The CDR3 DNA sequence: TGTGCCAGCAGCCTGGGGGGGTTCGGCAATCAGCCCCAGCATTTT. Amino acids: CASSLGGFGNQPQHF.

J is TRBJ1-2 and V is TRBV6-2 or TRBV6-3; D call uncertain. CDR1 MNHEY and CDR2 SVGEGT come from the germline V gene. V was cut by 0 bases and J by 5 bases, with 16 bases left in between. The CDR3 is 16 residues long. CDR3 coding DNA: TGTGCCAGCAGTTACTCGACGGCAGGCGACTTTTATGGCTACACCTTC. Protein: CASSYSTAGDFYGYTF.

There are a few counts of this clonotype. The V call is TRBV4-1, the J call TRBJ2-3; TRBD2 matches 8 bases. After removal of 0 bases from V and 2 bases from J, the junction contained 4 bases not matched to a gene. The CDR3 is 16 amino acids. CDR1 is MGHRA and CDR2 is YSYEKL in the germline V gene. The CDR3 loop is CASSQDPAGVTDTQYF. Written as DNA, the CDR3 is TGCGCCAGCAGCCAAGACCCAGCGGGGGTCACAGATACGCAGTATTTT.

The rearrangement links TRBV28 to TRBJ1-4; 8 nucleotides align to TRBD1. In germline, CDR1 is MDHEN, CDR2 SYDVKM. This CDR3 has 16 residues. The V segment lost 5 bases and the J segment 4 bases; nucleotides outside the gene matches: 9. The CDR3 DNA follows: TGTGCCAGCAGTCCGGTACAGGGGGGATTTAATGAAAAACTGTTTTTT. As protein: CASSPVQGGFNEKLFF.

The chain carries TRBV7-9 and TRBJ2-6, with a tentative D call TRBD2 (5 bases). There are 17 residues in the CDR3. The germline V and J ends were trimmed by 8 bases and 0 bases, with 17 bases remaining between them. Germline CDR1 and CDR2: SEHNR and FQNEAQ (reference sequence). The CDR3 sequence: CASSGYTVTSGANVLTF. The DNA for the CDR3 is TGTGCCAGCTCGGGATATACAGTTACCTCTGGGGCCAACGTCCTGACTTTC.

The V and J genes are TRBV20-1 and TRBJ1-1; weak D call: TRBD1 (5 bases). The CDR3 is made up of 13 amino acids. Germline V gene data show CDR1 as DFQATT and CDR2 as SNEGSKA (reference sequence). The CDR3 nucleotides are TGCGGGGCCTGCAGGGCATTGGAGACTGAAGCTTTCTTT. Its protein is CGACRALETEAFF.

CDR3 protein: CASSLTGQENTGELFF. CDR3 DNA: TGTGCCAGCAGCTTAACGGGACAGGAGAACACCGGGGAGCTGTTTTTT. The V call is TRBV7-9, the J call TRBJ2-2; 8 bases are a match to TRBD1. Germline loops: CDR1 SEHNR, CDR2 FQNEAQ (reference sequence). The V and J ends lost 2 bases and 1 base, in that order; junction bases with no gene match: 3. This CDR3 region has 16 residues.

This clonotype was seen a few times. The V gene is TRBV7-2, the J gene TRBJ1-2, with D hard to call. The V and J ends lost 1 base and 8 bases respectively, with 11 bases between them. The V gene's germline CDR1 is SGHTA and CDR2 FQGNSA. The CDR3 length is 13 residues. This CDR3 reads CASSLDSPRGYTF. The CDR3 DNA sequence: TGTGCCAGCAGCTTAGACAGCCCTCGGGGCTACACCTTC.

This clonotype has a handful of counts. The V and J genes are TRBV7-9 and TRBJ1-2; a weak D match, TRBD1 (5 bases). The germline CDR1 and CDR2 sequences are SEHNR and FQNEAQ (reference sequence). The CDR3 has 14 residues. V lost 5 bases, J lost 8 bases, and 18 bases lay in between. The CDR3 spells CASSGREAGHGYTF. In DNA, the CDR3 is TGTGCCAGCAGCGGCAGGGAGGCCGGGCACGGCTACACCTTC.

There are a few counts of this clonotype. The CDR3 coding sequence is TGTGCCAGCAGCCTTAACCCCTTCCCCACACTAGCGGGGGTTACAGATACGCAGTATTTT. It translates to CASSLNPFPTLAGVTDTQYF. The gene calls are TRBV27 and TRBJ2-3; TRBD2 agrees at 11 bases. V was clipped by 6 bases and J by 3 bases; unmatched bases: 20. The germline V gene encodes CDR1 MNHEY and CDR2 SMNVEV (reference sequence). This CDR3 region has 20 residues.

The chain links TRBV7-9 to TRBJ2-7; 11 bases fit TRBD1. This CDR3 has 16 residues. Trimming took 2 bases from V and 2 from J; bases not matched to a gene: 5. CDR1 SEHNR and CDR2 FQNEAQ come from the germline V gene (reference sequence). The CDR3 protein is CASSLFLGQGAYEQYF. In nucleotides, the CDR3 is TGTGCCAGCAGCTTATTTTTGGGACAGGGGGCCTACGAGCAGTACTTC. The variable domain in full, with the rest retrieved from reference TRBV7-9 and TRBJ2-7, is DTGVSQNPRHKITKRGQNVTFRCDPISEHNRLYWYRQTLGQGPEFLTYFQNEAQLEKSRLLSDRFSAERPKGSFSTLEIQRTEQGDSAMYLCASSLFLGQGAYEQYFGPGTRLTVT.